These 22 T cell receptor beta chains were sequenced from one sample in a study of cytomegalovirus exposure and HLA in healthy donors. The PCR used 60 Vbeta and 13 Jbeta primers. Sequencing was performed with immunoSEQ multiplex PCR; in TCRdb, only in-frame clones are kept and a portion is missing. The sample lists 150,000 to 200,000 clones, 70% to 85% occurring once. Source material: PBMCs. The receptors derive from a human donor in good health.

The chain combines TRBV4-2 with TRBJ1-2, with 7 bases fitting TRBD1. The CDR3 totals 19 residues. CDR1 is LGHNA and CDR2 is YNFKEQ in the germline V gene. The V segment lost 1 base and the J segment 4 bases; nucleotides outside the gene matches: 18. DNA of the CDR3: TGTGCCAGCAGCCAAGCTCGAGGGGGGACAGCCTCGAAACTCTATGGCTACACCTTC. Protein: CASSQARGGTASKLYGYTF.

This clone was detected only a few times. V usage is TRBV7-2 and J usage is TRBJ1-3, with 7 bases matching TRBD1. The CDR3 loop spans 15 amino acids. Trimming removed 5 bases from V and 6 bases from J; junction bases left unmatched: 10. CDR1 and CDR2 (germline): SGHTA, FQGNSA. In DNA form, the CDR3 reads TGTGCCAGCAGCCCCGGGACAGCAGACCTAAACACCATATATTTT. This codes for CASSPGTADLNTIYF.

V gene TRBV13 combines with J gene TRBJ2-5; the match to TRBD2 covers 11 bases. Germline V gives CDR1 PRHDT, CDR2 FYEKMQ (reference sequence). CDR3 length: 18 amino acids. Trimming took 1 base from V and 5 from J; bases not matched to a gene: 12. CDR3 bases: TGTGCCAGCAGCTTAGAGGCACCCCTAGCGGGGGGTTGGGAGACCCAGTACTTC. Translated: CASSLEAPLAGGWETQYF.

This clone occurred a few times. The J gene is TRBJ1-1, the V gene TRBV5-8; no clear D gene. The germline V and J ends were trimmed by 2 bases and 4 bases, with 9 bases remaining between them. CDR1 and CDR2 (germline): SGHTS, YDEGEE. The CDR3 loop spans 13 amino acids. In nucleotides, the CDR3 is TGTGCCAGCAGCTTTGCGGTGGGCACTGAAGCTTTCTTT. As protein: CASSFAVGTEAFF.

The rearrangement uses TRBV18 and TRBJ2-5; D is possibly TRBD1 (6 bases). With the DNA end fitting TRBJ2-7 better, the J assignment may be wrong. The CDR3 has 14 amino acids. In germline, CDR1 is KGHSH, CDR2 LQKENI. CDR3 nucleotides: TGTGCCAGCTCACCAGACAGGAGCTCCTACGAGCAGTACTTC. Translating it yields CASSPDRSSYEQYF.

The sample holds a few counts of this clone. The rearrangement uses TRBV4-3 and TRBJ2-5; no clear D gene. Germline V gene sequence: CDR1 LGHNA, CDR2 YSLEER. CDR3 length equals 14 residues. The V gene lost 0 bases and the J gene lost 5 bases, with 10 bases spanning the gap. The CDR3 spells CASSQDSSFETQYF. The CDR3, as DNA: TGCGCCAGCAGCCAAGATTCCAGTTTTGAGACCCAGTACTTC.

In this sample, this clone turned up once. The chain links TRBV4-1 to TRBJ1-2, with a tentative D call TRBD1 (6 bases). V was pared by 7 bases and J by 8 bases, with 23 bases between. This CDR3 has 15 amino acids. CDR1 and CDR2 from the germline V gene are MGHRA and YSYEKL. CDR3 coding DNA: TGCGCCAGCACACAGATCCAGACAGGACGTGAAGGCTACACCTTC. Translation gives CASTQIQTGREGYTF.

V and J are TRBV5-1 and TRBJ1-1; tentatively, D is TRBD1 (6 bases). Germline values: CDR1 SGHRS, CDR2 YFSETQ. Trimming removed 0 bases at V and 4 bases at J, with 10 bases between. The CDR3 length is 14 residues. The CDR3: CASSLDTGITEAFF. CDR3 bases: TGCGCCAGCAGCTTGGATACAGGGATCACTGAAGCTTTCTTT.

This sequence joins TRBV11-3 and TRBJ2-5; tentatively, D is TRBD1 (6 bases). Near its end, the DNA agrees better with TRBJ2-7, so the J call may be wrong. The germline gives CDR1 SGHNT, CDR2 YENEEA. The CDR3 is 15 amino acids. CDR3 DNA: TGTGCCAGCAGCTTGCAAACAGGGCAGAACTACGAGCAGTACTTC. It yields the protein CASSLQTGQNYEQYF.

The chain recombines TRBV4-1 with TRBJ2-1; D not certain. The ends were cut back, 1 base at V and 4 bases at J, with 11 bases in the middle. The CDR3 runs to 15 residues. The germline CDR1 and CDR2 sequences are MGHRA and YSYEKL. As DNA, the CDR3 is TGCGCCAGCAGCCAAGGGGTGGGCACATACAATGAGCAGTTCTTC. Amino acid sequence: CASSQGVGTYNEQFF.

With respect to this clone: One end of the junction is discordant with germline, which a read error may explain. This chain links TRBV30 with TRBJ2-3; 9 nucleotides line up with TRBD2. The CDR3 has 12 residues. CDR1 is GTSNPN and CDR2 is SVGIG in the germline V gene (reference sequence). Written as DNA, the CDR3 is TGTGCCTGGGGGGCGGGGGGGGATACGCGGTATTTT. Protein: CAWGAGGDTRYF.

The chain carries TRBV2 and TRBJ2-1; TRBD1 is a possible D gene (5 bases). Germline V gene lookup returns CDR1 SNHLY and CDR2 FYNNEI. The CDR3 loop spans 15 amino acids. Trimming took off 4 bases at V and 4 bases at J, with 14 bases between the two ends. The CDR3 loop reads CASSADSFGYNEQFF. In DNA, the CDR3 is TGTGCCAGCAGTGCAGACAGCTTCGGATACAATGAGCAGTTCTTC. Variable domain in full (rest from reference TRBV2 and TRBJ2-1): EPEVTQTPSHQVTQMGQEVILRCVPISNHLYFYWYRQILGQKVEFLVSFYNNEISEKSEIFDDQFSVERPDGSNFTLKIRSTKLEDSAMYFCASSADSFGYNEQFFGPGTRLTVL.

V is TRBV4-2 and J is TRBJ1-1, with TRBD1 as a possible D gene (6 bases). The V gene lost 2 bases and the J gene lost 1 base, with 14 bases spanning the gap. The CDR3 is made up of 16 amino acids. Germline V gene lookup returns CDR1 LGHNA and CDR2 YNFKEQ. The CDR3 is CASSQYARTANTEAFF. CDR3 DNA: TGTGCCAGCAGCCAATACGCTCGGACAGCGAACACTGAAGCTTTCTTT.

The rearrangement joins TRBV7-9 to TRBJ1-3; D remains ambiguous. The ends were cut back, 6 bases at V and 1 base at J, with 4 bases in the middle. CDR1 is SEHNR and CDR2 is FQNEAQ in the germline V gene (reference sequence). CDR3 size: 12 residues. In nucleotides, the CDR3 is TGTGCCAGCAGTCGGTCTGGAAACACCATATATTTT. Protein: CASSRSGNTIYF. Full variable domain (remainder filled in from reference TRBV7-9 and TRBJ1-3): DTGVSQNPRHKITKRGQNVTFRCDPISEHNRLYWYRQTLGQGPEFLTYFQNEAQLEKSRLLSDRFSAERPKGSFSTLEIQRTEQGDSAMYLCASSRSGNTIYFGEGSWLTVV.

CDR3 DNA: TGTGCCAGCTCACCACTAGCGGGGGGCTCCTACGAGCAGTACTTC. Residues: CASSPLAGGSYEQYF. The chain has TRBV18 and TRBJ2-7; 10 positions agree with TRBD2. Germline trimming cut 1 base from V and 0 bases from J; bases unmatched to any gene: 0. The CDR3 is 15 amino acids. CDR1 is KGHSH and CDR2 is LQKENI in the germline V gene.

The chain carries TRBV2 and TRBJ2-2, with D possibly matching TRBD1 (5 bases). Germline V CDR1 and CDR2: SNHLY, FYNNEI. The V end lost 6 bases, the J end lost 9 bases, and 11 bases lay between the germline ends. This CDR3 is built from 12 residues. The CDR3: CASRPGYRELFF. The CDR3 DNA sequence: TGTGCCAGCAGGCCAGGGTACCGGGAGCTGTTTTTT.

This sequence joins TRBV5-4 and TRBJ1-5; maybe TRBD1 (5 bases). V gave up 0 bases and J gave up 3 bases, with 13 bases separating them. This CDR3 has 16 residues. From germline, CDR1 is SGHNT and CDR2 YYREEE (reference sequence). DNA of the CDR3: TGTGCCAGCAGCTTGGCCCGGGACTGGATCAATCAGCCCCAGCATTTT. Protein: CASSLARDWINQPQHF. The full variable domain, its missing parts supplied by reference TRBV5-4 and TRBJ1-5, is ETGVTQSPTHLIKTRGQQVTLRCSSQSGHNTVSWYQQALGQGPQFIFQYYREEENGRGNFPPRFSGLQFPNYSSELNVNALELDDSALYLCASSLARDWINQPQHFGDGTRLSIL.

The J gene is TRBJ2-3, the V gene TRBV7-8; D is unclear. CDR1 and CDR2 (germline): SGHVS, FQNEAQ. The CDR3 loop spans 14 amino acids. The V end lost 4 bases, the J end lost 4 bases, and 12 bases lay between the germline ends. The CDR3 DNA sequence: TGTGCCAGCAGCTCGCCCTTAGAGGCAGATACGCAGTATTTT. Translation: CASSSPLEADTQYF.

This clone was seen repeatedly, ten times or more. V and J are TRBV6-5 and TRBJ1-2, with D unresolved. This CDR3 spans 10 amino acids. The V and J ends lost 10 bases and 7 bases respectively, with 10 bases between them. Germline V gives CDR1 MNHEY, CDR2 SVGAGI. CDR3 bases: TGTGCCACGAGACGGGGTGGCTACACCTTC. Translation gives CATRRGGYTF.

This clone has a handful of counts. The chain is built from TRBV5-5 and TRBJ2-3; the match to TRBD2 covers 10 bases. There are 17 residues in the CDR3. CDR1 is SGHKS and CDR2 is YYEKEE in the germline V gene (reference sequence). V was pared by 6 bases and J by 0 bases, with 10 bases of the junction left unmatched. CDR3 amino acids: CASTSGISGGSTDTQYF. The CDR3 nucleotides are TGTGCCAGCACCTCCGGAATTAGCGGGGGGAGCACAGATACGCAGTATTTT. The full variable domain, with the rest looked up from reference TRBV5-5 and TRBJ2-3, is DAGVTQSPTHLIKTRGQQVTLRCSPISGHKSVSWYQQVLGQGPQFIFQYYEKEERGRGNFPDRFSARQFPNYSSELNVNALLLGDSALYLCASTSGISGGSTDTQYFGPGTRLTVL.

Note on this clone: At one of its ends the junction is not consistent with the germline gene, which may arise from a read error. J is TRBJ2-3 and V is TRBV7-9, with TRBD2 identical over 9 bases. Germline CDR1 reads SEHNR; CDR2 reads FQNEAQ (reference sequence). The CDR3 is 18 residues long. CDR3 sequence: CSSSPDQGTSPQGDTQYF. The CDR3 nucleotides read TGTTCCAGCAGCCCAGACCAAGGGACTAGCCCGCAGGGCGATACGCAGTATTTT.

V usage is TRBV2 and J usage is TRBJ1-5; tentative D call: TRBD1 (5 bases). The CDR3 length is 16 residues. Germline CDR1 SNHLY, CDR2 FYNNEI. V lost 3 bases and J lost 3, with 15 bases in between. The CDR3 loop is CASSEGLPGDNQPQHF. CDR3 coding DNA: TGTGCCAGCAGTGAGGGACTCCCCGGGGACAATCAGCCCCAGCATTTT. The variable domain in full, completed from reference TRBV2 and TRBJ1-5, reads EPEVTQTPSHQVTQMGQEVILRCVPISNHLYFYWYRQILGQKVEFLVSFYNNEISEKSEIFDDQFSVERPDGSNFTLKIRSTKLEDSAMYFCASSEGLPGDNQPQHFGDGTRLSIL.